One and the same sample provided the 32 T cell receptor beta chains below, sequenced in a study of cytomegalovirus exposure and HLA in healthy donors. It was with 60 Vbeta and 13 Jbeta primers that the PCR ran. Sequencing was performed with immunoSEQ multiplex PCR; in TCRdb, only in-frame clones are kept and a portion is missing. Counted here are some 190,000 clones, 75% to 90% occurring once; the ten biggest clones make up roughly 0.33%. Sequenced input: PBMCs. These receptors came from a woman aged 25 to 45 in good health and CMV-seronegative.

The rearrangement joins TRBV27 to TRBJ2-6; weak D call: TRBD1 (5 bases). Germline V gene sequence: CDR1 MNHEY, CDR2 SMNVEV (reference sequence). The CDR3 has 15 residues. Trimming removed 4 bases at V and 3 bases at J, with 10 bases between. CDR3 bases: TGTGCCAGCAGTTATCAGGGTGGTGGGGCCAACGTCCTGACTTTC. Its protein is CASSYQGGGANVLTF.

This chain joins TRBV5-5 and TRBJ2-7; 8 positions agree with TRBD1. V was pared by 6 bases and J by 3 bases, with 11 bases of the junction left unmatched. This CDR3 region has 15 residues. Germline V gives CDR1 SGHKS, CDR2 YYEKEE (reference sequence). The CDR3 loop reads CASTLTGTGVYEQYF. Written as DNA, the CDR3 is TGTGCCAGCACCCTCACCGGGACAGGAGTCTACGAGCAGTACTTC.

The chain links TRBV7-9 to TRBJ2-1; TRBD2 aligns across 7 bases. Germline V CDR1 and CDR2: SEHNR, FQNEAQ (reference sequence). J was trimmed by 0 bases and V by 3 bases; bases with no gene match: 5. This CDR3 has 16 amino acids. The CDR3 region has the DNA TGTGCCAGCAGCTTTCCCGGCGGGGGCTCCTACAATGAGCAGTTCTTC. This gives the protein CASSFPGGGSYNEQFF.

The V gene is TRBV19, the J gene TRBJ1-4, with D unclear. The CDR3 covers 15 residues. Deletions cut 7 bases from V and 2 bases from J, with 14 bases between. The germline V gene encodes CDR1 LNHDA and CDR2 SQIVND (reference sequence). This CDR3 reads CASIPSGSTNEKLFF. The CDR3 coding sequence is TGTGCCAGTATCCCGTCCGGGTCGACTAATGAAAAACTGTTTTTT. The complete variable domain, with remaining parts taken from reference TRBV19 and TRBJ1-4, reads DGGITQSPKYLFRKEGQNVTLSCEQNLNHDAMYWYRQDPGQGLRLIYYSQIVNDFQKGDIAEGYSVSREKKESFPLTVTSAQKNPTAFYLCASIPSGSTNEKLFFGSGTQLSVL.

The V gene is TRBV29-1, the J gene TRBJ2-7, with D possibly being TRBD1 (5 bases). There are 14 residues in the CDR3. From germline, CDR1 is SQVTM and CDR2 ANQGSEA. CDR3 residues: CSAFLLGRTYEQYF. CDR3 bases: TGCAGTGCATTTTTGTTGGGGCGAACCTACGAGCAGTACTTC.

Here the CDR3 DNA reads TGTGCCAGCAGGATTTCAGGGGATTGGGAAAAACTGTTTTTT. Translated: CASRISGDWEKLFF. V gene TRBV28 combines with J gene TRBJ1-4, with D tentatively TRBD1 (6 bases). Germline assignment: CDR1 MDHEN and CDR2 SYDVKM. Trimming removed 6 bases at V and 8 bases at J, with 16 bases between. There are 14 residues in the CDR3.

The chain employs TRBV7-6 and TRBJ1-2; 12 nucleotides line up with TRBD1. Losses at the gene ends were 7 bases for V and 4 bases for J; bases not matched to a gene: 10. The CDR3 contains 16 residues. The germline V gene has CDR1 SGHVS and CDR2 FNYEAQ. CDR3 residues: CASTPLGQGAVYGYTF. The CDR3 region has the DNA TGTGCCAGCACCCCCCTGGGACAGGGGGCGGTCTATGGCTACACCTTC.

V and J are TRBV6-4 and TRBJ2-1; 8 bases are a match to TRBD2. The V segment lost 4 bases and the J segment 7 bases; nucleotides outside the gene matches: 6. The CDR3 is 14 residues long. The germline gives CDR1 MRHNA, CDR2 SNTAGT. In DNA form, the CDR3 reads TGTGCCAGCAGTGTGTTCGGGGGGGCAAATGAGCAGTTCTTC. It yields the protein CASSVFGGANEQFF.

J is TRBJ2-2 and V is TRBV28; 12 nucleotides line up with TRBD1. CDR3 length equals 18 residues. CDR1 MDHEN and CDR2 SYDVKM come from the germline V gene. The V segment lost 6 bases and the J segment 6 bases; nucleotides outside the gene matches: 14. The CDR3 reads CASSLWDRGRAGAGELFF. The DNA of the CDR3 is TGTGCCAGCAGCCTTTGGGACAGGGGGCGCGCAGGGGCCGGGGAGCTGTTTTTT.

This chain's CDR3 is CGTDSANTGELFF. CDR3 bases: TGTGGGACGGACAGCGCGAACACCGGGGAGCTGTTTTTT. J is TRBJ2-2 and V is TRBV28; TRBD1 might be the D (6 bases). CDR3 length equals 13 residues. Germline CDR1 and CDR2: MDHEN and SYDVKM.

The genes are TRBV4-2 and TRBJ1-4; 9 bases are a match to TRBD1. The CDR3 contains 17 residues. Trimming took 0 bases from V and 5 from J; bases not matched to a gene: 7. From germline, CDR1 is LGHNA and CDR2 YNFKEQ. CDR3 sequence (DNA): TGTGCCAGCAGCCAAGATGGGGACAGGGTCTCAAATGAAAAACTGTTTTTT. Protein product: CASSQDGDRVSNEKLFF.

The chain combines TRBV6-1 with TRBJ2-7; 8 nucleotides agree with TRBD1. The CDR3 is made up of 14 amino acids. Germline values: CDR1 MNHNS, CDR2 SASEGT. J lost 3 bases, V lost 8 bases, and 9 bases had no gene match. In nucleotides, the CDR3 is TGTGCCAGCCTCTGGACAGGGAGAAGCTACGAGCAGTACTTC. Protein: CASLWTGRSYEQYF.

This chain connects TRBV14 to TRBJ1-5; D perhaps matches TRBD1 (6 bases). V was clipped by 0 bases and J by 1 base, with 10 bases between them. From germline, CDR1 is SGHDN and CDR2 FVKESK. The CDR3 extends over 16 amino acids. For the CDR3, the DNA is TGTGCCAGCAGCCAAGAATGGACAGAAAGCAATCAGCCCCAGCATTTT. Protein product: CASSQEWTESNQPQHF.

This clone has just a few counts. The rearrangement uses TRBV5-5 and TRBJ1-2; the D gene is possibly TRBD1 (6 bases). CDR1 and CDR2 (germline): SGHKS, YYEKEE (reference sequence). V lost 4 bases, J lost 2 bases, and 15 bases lay in between. CDR3 length: 15 amino acids. CDR3 DNA sequence: TGTGCCAGCAGCAAAGATCCGGGACAAAACTATGGCTACACCTTC. Translation: CASSKDPGQNYGYTF.

The chain carries TRBV7-9 and TRBJ2-5; 8 bases map to TRBD1. CDR1 and CDR2 (germline): SEHNR, FQNEAQ (reference sequence). This CDR3 has 17 amino acids. V lost 0 bases to trimming and J lost 4 bases; unmatched junction nucleotides: 10. The CDR3 DNA reads as TGTGCCAGCAGCTTAGCGCTGGGACAGGTCCTTGGAGAGACCCAGTACTTC. Translated, it gives CASSLALGQVLGETQYF.

This clone has just a few counts. The rearrangement joins TRBV11-3 to TRBJ2-1; D not certain. Germline V gene sequence: CDR1 SGHNT, CDR2 YENEEA. Between the trimmed V and J ends, which lost 5 bases and 6 bases, there was a span of 8 bases. The CDR3 has 12 amino acids. CDR3 DNA sequence: TGTGCCAGCAGCCTCACTCGCAATGAGCAGTTCTTC. Amino acid sequence: CASSLTRNEQFF.

The V gene is TRBV6-5, the J gene TRBJ2-7; 8 nucleotides line up with TRBD2. From germline, CDR1 is MNHEY and CDR2 SVGAGI. V trimming: 2 bases; J trimming: 4 bases; junction bases outside the gene matches: 4. The CDR3 is 14 amino acids. This chain's CDR3 is CASSYTGGVYEQYF. In DNA form, the CDR3 reads TGTGCCAGCAGTTACACGGGAGGGGTTTACGAGCAGTACTTC.

The chain has TRBV6-1 and TRBJ2-2, with 9 nucleotides matching TRBD2. The trim removed 8 bases at V and 7 bases at J, leaving 5 bases unmatched. Looked up from germline, CDR1 is MNHNS and CDR2 is SASEGT. This CDR3 is built from 13 residues. CDR3 residues: CASSGTSIGELFF. In DNA, the CDR3 is TGTGCCAGCTCCGGGACTAGCATCGGGGAGCTGTTTTTT.

V is TRBV6-1 and J is TRBJ2-2; D not resolved. The CDR3 is 11 amino acids. Germline loops: CDR1 MNHNS, CDR2 SASEGT. V was trimmed by 10 bases and J by 1 base, leaving 4 bases between them. CDR3 DNA: TGTGCCACCAAGAACACCGGGGAGCTGTTTTTT. It is translated as CATKNTGELFF.

The CDR3 loop is CASSQEPSLGAPEADTQYF. CDR3 in DNA: TGCGCCAGCAGCCAAGAACCCTCCCTAGGTGCTCCGGAGGCAGATACGCAGTATTTT. The chain combines TRBV4-1 with TRBJ2-3, with D possibly being TRBD2 (5 bases). The CDR3 is made up of 19 amino acids. Trimming took off 0 bases at V and 4 bases at J, with 23 bases between the two ends. Germline loops: CDR1 MGHRA, CDR2 YSYEKL.

The chain employs TRBV9 and TRBJ2-2; a weak D match, TRBD2 (6 bases). In germline, CDR1 is SGDLS, CDR2 YYNGEE. Trimming cost V 3 bases and J 5 bases, with 11 bases left between them. This CDR3 contains 14 residues. Written as DNA, the CDR3 is TGTGCCAGCAGCGCGGCAGGGACTACCGGGGAGCTGTTTTTT. Translation gives CASSAAGTTGELFF.

The chain combines TRBV20-1 with TRBJ2-3; possible D gene TRBD1, 5 bases. CDR1 DFQATT and CDR2 SNEGSKA come from the germline V gene (reference sequence). The CDR3 covers 11 residues. Trimming took 4 bases from V and 11 from J, leaving 13 bases between them. The CDR3 DNA is TGCAGTGCTAAAACACAGGATTTGCAGTATTTT. Protein: CSAKTQDLQYF.

The sample holds a few counts of this clone. The chain uses TRBV19 and TRBJ2-1; no firm D call. Trimming cost V 4 bases and J 3 bases, with 7 bases left between them. The CDR3 is made up of 13 amino acids. Germline V lookup: CDR1 LNHDA, CDR2 SQIVND (reference sequence). In nucleotides, the CDR3 is TGTGCCAGTAGTAATAGCATCTACAATGAGCAGTTCTTC. This gives the protein CASSNSIYNEQFF. Together with reference TRBV19 and TRBJ2-1, the CDR3 gives the full variable domain: DGGITQSPKYLFRKEGQNVTLSCEQNLNHDAMYWYRQDPGQGLRLIYYSQIVNDFQKGDIAEGYSVSREKKESFPLTVTSAQKNPTAFYLCASSNSIYNEQFFGPGTRLTVL.

V and J are TRBV19 and TRBJ1-5; 9 nucleotides align to TRBD1. The V and J ends lost 7 bases and 1 base, in that order; junction bases with no gene match: 5. Looked up from germline, CDR1 is LNHDA and CDR2 is SQIVND (reference sequence). CDR3 length equals 15 residues. The DNA for the CDR3 is TGTGCCAGTAAGGTCGGACAGGGGAGCAATCAGCCCCAGCATTTT. It translates to CASKVGQGSNQPQHF.

This chain joins TRBV5-5 and TRBJ1-2; D gene unclear. Germline V gives CDR1 SGHKS, CDR2 YYEKEE (reference sequence). The V and J ends lost 0 bases and 0 bases respectively, with 12 bases between them. The CDR3 is 16 residues long. CDR3 sequence reads: CASSLAYAIANYGYTF. CDR3 DNA sequence: TGTGCCAGCAGCTTGGCCTACGCCATAGCTAACTATGGCTACACCTTC.

The genes are TRBV2 and TRBJ2-6, with D possibly TRBD2 on 6 matching bases. Germline V gene data show CDR1 as SNHLY and CDR2 as FYNNEI. The CDR3 runs 14 residues. V was cut by 6 bases and J by 2 bases, with 8 bases left in between. Here the CDR3 DNA reads TGTGCCAGCAGAGAGCGGGCTGGGGCCAACGTCCTGACTTTC. It codes for CASRERAGANVLTF.

The chain carries TRBV19 and TRBJ2-7, with 9 nucleotides matching TRBD1. The V gene's germline CDR1 is LNHDA and CDR2 SQIVND (reference sequence). The CDR3 loop spans 15 amino acids. J lost 5 bases, V lost 4 bases, and 9 bases had no gene match. CDR3 in DNA: TGTGCCAGTAGTAGGCCTGGACAGGGGTTCAACGAGCAGTACTTC. As protein: CASSRPGQGFNEQYF.

V usage is TRBV27 and J usage is TRBJ2-5; D remains unclear. The end of the DNA fits TRBJ2-7 better, so the J call may be wrong. This CDR3 comprises 13 residues. The germline gives CDR1 MNHEY, CDR2 SMNVEV (reference sequence). The CDR3 bases are TGTGCCAGCAGTTTAGGTCTATCCTACGAGCAGTACTTC. Amino acid sequence: CASSLGLSYEQYF.

V gene TRBV2 combines with J gene TRBJ1-6; 10 positions agree with TRBD1. Germline V CDR1 and CDR2: SNHLY, FYNNEI. The CDR3 is made up of 16 amino acids. After removal of 1 base from V and 9 bases from J, the junction contained 6 bases not matched to a gene. The CDR3 here is CASSEETGGIGSPLHF. DNA of the CDR3: TGTGCCAGCAGTGAAGAGACAGGGGGCATTGGTTCACCCCTCCACTTT.

This chain uses TRBV6-1 with TRBJ2-1; no definite D call. Germline V gene sequence: CDR1 MNHNS, CDR2 SASEGT. V lost 2 bases to trimming and J lost 4 bases, with 9 bases between them. CDR3 length: 14 residues. The CDR3, as DNA: TGTGCCAGCAGTGAATGGGCTCCTTACAATGAGCAGTTCTTC. Translation: CASSEWAPYNEQFF.

The genes are TRBV2 and TRBJ1-1, with D maybe TRBD1 (5 bases). This CDR3 contains 15 residues. The V end was cut by 3 bases, the J end by 0 bases, with 11 bases between. Germline V gene lookup returns CDR1 SNHLY and CDR2 FYNNEI. The CDR3 protein is CASSDIGHLNTEAFF. The DNA for the CDR3 is TGTGCCAGCAGTGATATTGGACACCTGAACACTGAAGCTTTCTTT.

The chain has TRBV2 and TRBJ2-7, with D possibly matching TRBD2 (6 bases). In germline, CDR1 is SNHLY, CDR2 FYNNEI. V shed 6 bases and J shed 7 bases, with 22 bases lying between them. CDR3 size: 15 residues. The CDR3 DNA reads as TGTGCCAGCAGCCTCGGGCGGGACTCGGTTAGAGAGCAGTACTTC. Amino acid sequence: CASSLGRDSVREQYF.